This TCR beta chain derives from a study of CD8+CD57+ T cells in acquired aplastic anemia (dated by TCRdb to 2016 to 2019). Regarding the study in general: Extracted DNA from sorted CD4+ and CD8+ cells averaged around 3.3 ug, ranging from about 0.18 to 27.4 ug. Healthy donor samples averaged about 10 million reads for CD4+ and approximately 11 million for CD8+ cells.

Profiling of TCR beta VDJ combinations and CDR3 sequences used genomic DNA as the template. TCR repertoire sequencing was run on an Illumina HiSeq 2000. As for the authors' bioinformatics: TRBV/TRBJ rearrangement plots, CDR3 size and DJ length profiles, and Simpson's diversity index were used to evaluate the repertoires. The most abundant DNA sequence in the deep sequencing data was defined as the immunodominant clone. CDR3 amino acid sequences were screened for sharing across subjects and compared with published repertoires and the VDJdb database. The public reads were reprocessed in TCRdb via fastp at Q25 and MiXCR, keeping in-frame beta chains. Identical CDR3 proteins give one entry, which carries the most common genes and DNA. These V and J calls derive from TCRdb rather than the authors' analysis. Within this sample are around 170,000 distinct CDR3 sequences, with 55% to 80% of them counted one time only. The top ten constitute 45% to 50% of the sample.

In the study, sorted CD4+ and CD8+ blood T cells from patients with severe aplastic anemia and from healthy subjects underwent deep sequencing of TCR repertoires. Ficoll-Paque density gradient centrifugation was used to isolate peripheral blood mononuclear cells. Before DNA was extracted, CD4+ and CD8+ T cells were sorted using either FACS or magnetic beads. This clonotype was picked up many times. This clone's antigen is unknown. Base qualities were left out, and no much larger clone turns up one base away. Summary of the overall study and its limitations: Patients and healthy controls showed no significant difference in CD8+ Simpson's diversity (P=0.060). Roughly 31 CD8+ CDR3 sequences were shared between patients and controls but appeared highly expressed in patients and within their immunodominant clones.

CDR1 and CDR2 are drawn from the germline V gene (reference sequence): LNHDA, SQIVND. CDR3 length: 16 amino acids, cysteine to phenylalanine. Only the CDR3 part of the read is kept: 48 bases, read in frame from the first base. V is shortened by 1 base, J by 2 bases, and the region joining them spans 12 bases. Sample: sorted CD4+, CD8+, or CD8+CD57+ T cells (not recorded which) from PBMCs. The TCR comes from a human donor in good health. The V gene is TRBV19 and the J gene is TRBJ1-5, with the D gene not clear enough to name. The nucleotide sequence is TGTGCCAGTAGTATAGCCTCGAGGGCCCGCAATCAGCCCCAGCATTTT. Protein translation: CASSIASRARNQPQHF.